The 10 T cell receptor beta chains given below trace back to one sample, sequenced in a study of T-cell reconstitution after alpha-beta-depleted transplantation in children. Construction of the TCRbeta library involved unique molecular identifiers. TCRdb called the PCR reads again in MiXCR, with one record for every CDR3 protein. The table records about 580,000 distinct CDR3 sequences, 23% of them present only once. This sample comprised PBMCs, mostly from graft donor cells, obtained 360 days after TCRalphabeta/CD19-depleted stem cell transplant. These receptors came from a boy under two years old who had a stem cell transplant for acute myeloid leukemia, so the T cells may come from the graft donor.

This clonotype was counted between two and nine times. This rearrangement joins TRBV11-2 to TRBJ1-2; TRBD1 aligns across 7 bases. CDR1 is SGHAT and CDR2 is FQNNGV in the germline V gene. Losses at the gene ends were 3 bases for V and 7 bases for J; bases not matched to a gene: 8. This CDR3 has 14 amino acids. For the CDR3, the DNA is TGTGCCAGCAGCTTTGACACAGGGGCGGGTGGCTACACCTTC. Residues: CASSFDTGAGGYTF.

This chain connects TRBV7-2 to TRBJ1-2; tentative D call: TRBD1 (5 bases). This CDR3 has 14 residues. Deletions cut 4 bases from V and 6 bases from J, with 15 bases between. Looked up from germline, CDR1 is SGHTA and CDR2 is FQGNSA. In DNA, the CDR3 is TGTGCCAGCAGCTACGGGGGGAGTAGGGATGGCTACACCTTC. This gives the protein CASSYGGSRDGYTF.

This clonotype has ten or more counts. This chain connects TRBV7-9 to TRBJ2-5; D is unclear. The CDR3 is made up of 14 amino acids. Trimming stripped 3 bases from V and 1 base from J, with 9 bases between. CDR1 and CDR2 from the germline V gene are SEHNR and FQNEAQ (reference sequence). The CDR3 region is CASSFGQAQETQYF. The CDR3 nucleotides are TGTGCCAGCAGCTTCGGGCAGGCCCAAGAGACCCAGTACTTC.

This clonotype was found once. This may be a read error: a much more frequent sequence differs by one nucleotide. The chain couples TRBV28 to TRBJ1-1; 9 bases are shared with TRBD1. In germline, CDR1 is MDHEN, CDR2 SYDVKM. The length of the CDR3 is 14 residues. The CDR3 protein is CASSFDRGNTQAFF. The CDR3 DNA reads as TGTGCCAGCAGTTTCGACAGGGGGAACACTCAAGCTTTCTTT.

Ten or more counts support this clonotype. The J gene is TRBJ1-5, the V gene TRBV27; no firm D call. V lost 6 bases to trimming and J lost 6 bases, with 15 bases between them. CDR3 size: 14 residues. Germline V CDR1 and CDR2: MNHEY, SMNVEV (reference sequence). The CDR3 sequence is CASRSLGSPQPQHF. CDR3 bases: TGTGCCAGCAGAAGTTTAGGGTCCCCTCAGCCCCAGCATTTT.

On this clonotype: A read error is likely, as this CDR3 ends without the conserved phenylalanine or tryptophan. The limits of the CDR3 on the DNA are not certain, so only TCRdb's listed CDR3 is given. The gene calls are TRBV6-1 and TRBJ2-7; the D call TRBD2 from the table was never checked on the DNA. Germline CDR1 is MNHNS and CDR2 is SASEGT. The CDR3 totals 9 residues, both ends included. This chain's CDR3 is CASITLLES.

This clonotype was seen many times. This rearrangement joins TRBV4-2 to TRBJ2-5; perhaps TRBD2 as D (6 bases). The CDR3 consists of 15 residues. Between the trimmed V and J ends, which lost 2 bases and 2 bases, there was a span of 12 bases. Germline V CDR1 and CDR2: LGHNA, YNFKEQ. The CDR3 bases are TGTGCCAGCAGCCAAAAGGGAGGCGGTCAAGAGACCCAGTACTTC. It is translated as CASSQKGGGQETQYF.

This sequence joins TRBV27 and TRBJ1-1, with no clear D. This CDR3 contains 17 residues. Germline V gene lookup returns CDR1 MNHEY and CDR2 SMNVEV (reference sequence). The V and J ends lost 0 bases and 5 bases respectively, with 19 bases between them. The CDR3 nucleotides read TGTGCCAGCAGTTTATCCCCTCTTCTACGGGGTAGAACTGAAGCTTTCTTT. As protein: CASSLSPLLRGRTEAFF.

This clonotype was seen a handful of times. The chain carries TRBV7-9 and TRBJ1-6; D remains ambiguous. This CDR3 is built from 15 residues. The germline V gene has CDR1 SEHNR and CDR2 FQNEAQ (reference sequence). The V gene lost 1 base and the J gene lost 6 bases, with 10 bases spanning the gap. Written as DNA, the CDR3 is TGTGCCAGCAGCTTAGACAATTTGCCTAATTCACCCCTCCACTTT. Translated, it gives CASSLDNLPNSPLHF.

The chain is built from TRBV7-2 and TRBJ2-7, with 7 bases identical to TRBD1. The CDR3 length is 14 residues. Germline assignment: CDR1 SGHTA and CDR2 FQGNSA. V lost 5 bases, J lost 5 bases, and 9 bases stayed unmatched. The CDR3 DNA reads TGTGCCAGCAGCAGCAGACAGGGCGTCAACGAGCAGTACTTC. Its translation: CASSSRQGVNEQYF.